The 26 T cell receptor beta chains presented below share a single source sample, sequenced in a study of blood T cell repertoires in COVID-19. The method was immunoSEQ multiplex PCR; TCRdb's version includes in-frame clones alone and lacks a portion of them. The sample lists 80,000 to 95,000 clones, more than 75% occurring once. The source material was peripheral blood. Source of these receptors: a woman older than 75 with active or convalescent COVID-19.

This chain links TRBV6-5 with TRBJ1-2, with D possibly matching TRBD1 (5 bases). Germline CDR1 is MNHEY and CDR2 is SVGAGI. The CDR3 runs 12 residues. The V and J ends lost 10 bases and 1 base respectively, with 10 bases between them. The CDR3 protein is CAIGGDNYGYTF. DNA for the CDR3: TGTGCCATTGGGGGGGATAACTATGGCTACACCTTC.

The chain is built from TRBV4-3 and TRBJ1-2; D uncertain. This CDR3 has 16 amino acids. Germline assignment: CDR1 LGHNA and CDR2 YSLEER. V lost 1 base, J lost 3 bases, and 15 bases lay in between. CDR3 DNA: TGCGCCAGCAGCCAAGGATCAAACGGAGAACACTATGGCTACACCTTC. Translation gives CASSQGSNGEHYGYTF.

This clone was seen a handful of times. The CDR3 spells CASSFGLGWDTQYF. CDR3 coding DNA: TGTGCCAGCAGCTTCGGGTTAGGTTGGGATACGCAGTATTTT. The V call is TRBV11-2, the J call TRBJ2-3; D is unclear. Germline V lookup: CDR1 SGHAT, CDR2 FQNNGV. This CDR3 is 14 amino acids long. The V end lost 3 bases, the J end lost 6 bases, and 13 bases lay between the germline ends.

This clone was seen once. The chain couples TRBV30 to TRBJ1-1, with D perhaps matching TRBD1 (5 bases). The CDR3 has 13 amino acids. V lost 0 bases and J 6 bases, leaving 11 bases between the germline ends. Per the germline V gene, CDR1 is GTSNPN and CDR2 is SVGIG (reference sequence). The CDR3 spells CAWSVMGGSEAFF. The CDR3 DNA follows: TGTGCCTGGAGTGTAATGGGGGGTTCTGAAGCTTTCTTT.

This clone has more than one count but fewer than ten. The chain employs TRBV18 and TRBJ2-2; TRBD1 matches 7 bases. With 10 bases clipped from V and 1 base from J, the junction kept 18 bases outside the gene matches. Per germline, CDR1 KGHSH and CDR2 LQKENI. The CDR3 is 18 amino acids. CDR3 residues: CATPWGQRNPGNTGELFF. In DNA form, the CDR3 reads TGTGCCACCCCATGGGGACAGAGAAACCCAGGGAACACCGGGGAGCTGTTTTTT.

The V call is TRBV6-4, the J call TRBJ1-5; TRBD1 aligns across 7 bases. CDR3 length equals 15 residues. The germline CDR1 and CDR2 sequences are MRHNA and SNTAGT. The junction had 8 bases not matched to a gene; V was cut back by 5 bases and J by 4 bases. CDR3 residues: CASSITGDGNQPQHF. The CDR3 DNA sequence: TGTGCCAGCAGTATTACAGGGGATGGGAATCAGCCCCAGCATTTT.

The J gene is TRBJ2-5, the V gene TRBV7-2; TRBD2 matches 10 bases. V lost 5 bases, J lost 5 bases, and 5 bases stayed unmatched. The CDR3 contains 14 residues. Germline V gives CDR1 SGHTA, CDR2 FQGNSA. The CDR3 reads CASSRSGGLETQYF. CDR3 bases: TGTGCCAGCAGCCGTAGCGGGGGGTTGGAGACCCAGTACTTC.

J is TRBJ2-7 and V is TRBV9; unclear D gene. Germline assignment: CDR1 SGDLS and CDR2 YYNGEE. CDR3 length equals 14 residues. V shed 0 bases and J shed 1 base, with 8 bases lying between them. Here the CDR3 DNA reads TGTGCCAGCAGCGTAGAACCCTATTCCTACGAGCAGTACTTC. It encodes CASSVEPYSYEQYF.

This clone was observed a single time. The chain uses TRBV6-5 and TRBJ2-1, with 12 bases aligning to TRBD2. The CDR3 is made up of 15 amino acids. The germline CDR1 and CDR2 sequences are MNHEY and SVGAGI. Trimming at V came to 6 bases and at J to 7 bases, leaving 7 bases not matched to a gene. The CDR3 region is CASSLGLAGPNEQFF. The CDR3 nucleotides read TGTGCCAGCAGCCTCGGACTAGCGGGGCCGAATGAGCAGTTCTTC.

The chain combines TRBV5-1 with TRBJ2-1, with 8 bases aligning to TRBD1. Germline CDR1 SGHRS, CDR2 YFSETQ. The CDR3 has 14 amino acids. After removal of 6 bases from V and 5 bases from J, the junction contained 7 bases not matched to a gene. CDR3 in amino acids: CASIPGGKDNEQFF. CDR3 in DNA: TGCGCCAGCATACCAGGGGGCAAGGACAATGAGCAGTTCTTC.

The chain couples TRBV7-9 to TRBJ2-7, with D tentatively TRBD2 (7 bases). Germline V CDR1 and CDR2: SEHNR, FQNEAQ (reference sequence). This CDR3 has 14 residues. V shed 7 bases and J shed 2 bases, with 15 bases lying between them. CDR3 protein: CASTWGGTAYEQYF. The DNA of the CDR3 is TGTGCCAGCACCTGGGGGGGCACGGCCTACGAGCAGTACTTC. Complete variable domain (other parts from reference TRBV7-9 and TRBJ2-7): DTGVSQNPRHKITKRGQNVTFRCDPISEHNRLYWYRQTLGQGPEFLTYFQNEAQLEKSRLLSDRFSAERPKGSFSTLEIQRTEQGDSAMYLCASTWGGTAYEQYFGPGTRLTVT.

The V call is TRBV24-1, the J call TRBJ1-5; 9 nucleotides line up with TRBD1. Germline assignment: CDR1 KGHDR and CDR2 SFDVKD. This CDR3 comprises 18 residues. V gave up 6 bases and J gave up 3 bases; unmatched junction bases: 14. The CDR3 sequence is CATSPPLGTGSPNQPQHF. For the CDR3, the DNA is TGTGCCACCAGTCCACCTCTTGGGACAGGGAGCCCCAATCAGCCCCAGCATTTT.

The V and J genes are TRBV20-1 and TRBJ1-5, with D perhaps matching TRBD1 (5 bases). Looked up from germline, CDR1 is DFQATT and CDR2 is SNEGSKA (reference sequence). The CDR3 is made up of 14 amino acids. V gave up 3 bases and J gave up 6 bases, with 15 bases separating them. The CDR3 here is CSASNPGVGQPQHF. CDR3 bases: TGCAGTGCTAGTAATCCGGGGGTGGGTCAGCCCCAGCATTTT.

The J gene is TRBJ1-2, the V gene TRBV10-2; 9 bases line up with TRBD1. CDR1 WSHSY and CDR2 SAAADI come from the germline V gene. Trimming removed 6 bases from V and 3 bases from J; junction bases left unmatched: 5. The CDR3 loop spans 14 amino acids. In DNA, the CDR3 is TGCGCCAGCAGGGGGACAGGGATCGACTATGGCTACACCTTC. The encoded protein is CASRGTGIDYGYTF.

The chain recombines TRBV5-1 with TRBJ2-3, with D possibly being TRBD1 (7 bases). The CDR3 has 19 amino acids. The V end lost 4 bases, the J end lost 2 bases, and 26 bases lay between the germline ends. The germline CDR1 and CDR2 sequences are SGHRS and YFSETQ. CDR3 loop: CASSAKQGAGGRITDTQYF. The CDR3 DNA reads TGCGCCAGCAGCGCAAAACAGGGTGCAGGGGGGAGAATCACAGATACGCAGTATTTT. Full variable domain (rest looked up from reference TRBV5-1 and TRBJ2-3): KAGVTQTPRYLIKTRGQQVTLSCSPISGHRSVSWYQQTPGQGLQFLFEYFSETQRNKGNFPGRFSGRQFSNSRSEMNVSTLELGDSALYLCASSAKQGAGGRITDTQYFGPGTRLTVL.

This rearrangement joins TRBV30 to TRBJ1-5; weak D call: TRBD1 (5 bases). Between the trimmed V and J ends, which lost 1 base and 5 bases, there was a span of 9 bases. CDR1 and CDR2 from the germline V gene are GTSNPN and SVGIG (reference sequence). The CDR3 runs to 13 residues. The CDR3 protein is CAWSGREYQPQHF. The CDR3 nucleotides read TGTGCCTGGAGTGGCAGGGAATATCAGCCCCAGCATTTT.

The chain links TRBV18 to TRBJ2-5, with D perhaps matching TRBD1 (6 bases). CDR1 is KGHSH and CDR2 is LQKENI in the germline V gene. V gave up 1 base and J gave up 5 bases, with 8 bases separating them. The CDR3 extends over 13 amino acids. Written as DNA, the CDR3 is TGTGCCAGCTCACCACTAAGGGGGGAGACCCAGTACTTC. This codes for CASSPLRGETQYF. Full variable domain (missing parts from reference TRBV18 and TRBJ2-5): NAGVMQNPRHLVRRRGQEARLRCSPMKGHSHVYWYRQLPEEGLKFMVYLQKENIIDESGMPKERFSAEFPKEGPSILRIQQVVRGDSAAYFCASSPLRGETQYFGPGTRLLVL.

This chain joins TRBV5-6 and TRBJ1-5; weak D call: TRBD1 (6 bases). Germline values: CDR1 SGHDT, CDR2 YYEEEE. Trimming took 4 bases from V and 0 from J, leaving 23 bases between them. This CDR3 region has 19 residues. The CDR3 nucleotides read TGTGCCAGCAGCACCACAGGACGGGAGGAGGGGGGTAGCAATCAGCCCCAGCATTTT. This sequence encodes CASSTTGREEGGSNQPQHF.

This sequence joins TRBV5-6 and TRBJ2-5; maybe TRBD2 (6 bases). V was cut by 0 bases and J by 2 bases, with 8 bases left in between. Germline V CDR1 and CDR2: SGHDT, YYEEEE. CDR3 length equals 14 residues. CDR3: CASSLGDLQETQYF. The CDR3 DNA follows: TGTGCCAGCAGCTTGGGGGACTTGCAAGAGACCCAGTACTTC.

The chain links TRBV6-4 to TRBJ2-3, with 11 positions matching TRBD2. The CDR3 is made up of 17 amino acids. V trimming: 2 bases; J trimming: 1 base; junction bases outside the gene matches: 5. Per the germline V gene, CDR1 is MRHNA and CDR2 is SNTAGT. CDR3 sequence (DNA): TGTGCCAGCAGTGACACACCGACTAGCGGGGGCACAGATACGCAGTATTTT. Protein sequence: CASSDTPTSGGTDTQYF.

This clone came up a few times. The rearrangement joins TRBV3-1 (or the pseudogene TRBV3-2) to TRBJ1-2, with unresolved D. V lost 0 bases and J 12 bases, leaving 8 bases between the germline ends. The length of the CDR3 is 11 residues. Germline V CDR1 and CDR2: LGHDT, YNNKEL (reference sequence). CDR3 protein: CASSQDRENTF. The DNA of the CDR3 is TGTGCCAGCAGCCAAGATCGAGAAAACACCTTC.

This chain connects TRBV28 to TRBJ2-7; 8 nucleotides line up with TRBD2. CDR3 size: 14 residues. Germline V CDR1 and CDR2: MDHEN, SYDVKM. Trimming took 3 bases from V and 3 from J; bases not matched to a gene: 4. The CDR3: CASSFTGGLYEQYF. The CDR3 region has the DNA TGTGCCAGCAGTTTTACGGGGGGGCTCTACGAGCAGTACTTC.

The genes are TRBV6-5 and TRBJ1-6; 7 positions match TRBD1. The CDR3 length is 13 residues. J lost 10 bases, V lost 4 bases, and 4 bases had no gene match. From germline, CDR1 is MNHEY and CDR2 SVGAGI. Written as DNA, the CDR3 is TGTGCCAGCAGTTCAGGGGACAGCTCACCCCTCCACTTT. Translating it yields CASSSGDSSPLHF.

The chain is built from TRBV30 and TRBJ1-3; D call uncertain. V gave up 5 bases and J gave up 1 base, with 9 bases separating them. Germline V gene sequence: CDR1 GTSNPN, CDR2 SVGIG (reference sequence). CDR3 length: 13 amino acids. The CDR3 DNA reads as TGTGCCTGGGACACCAGTTCTGGAAACACCATATATTTT. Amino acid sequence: CAWDTSSGNTIYF. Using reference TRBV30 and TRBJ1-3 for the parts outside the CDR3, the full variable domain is SQTIHQWPATLVQPVGSPLSLECTVEGTSNPNLYWYRQAAGRGLQLLFYSVGIGQISSEVPQNLSASRPQDRQFILSSKKLLLSDSGFYLCAWDTSSGNTIYFGEGSWLTVV.

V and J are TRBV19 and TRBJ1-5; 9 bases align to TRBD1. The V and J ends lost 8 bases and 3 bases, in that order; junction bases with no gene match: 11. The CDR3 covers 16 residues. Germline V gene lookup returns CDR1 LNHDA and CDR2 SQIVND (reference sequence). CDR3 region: CASSDRGAGNNQPQHF. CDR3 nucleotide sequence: TGTGCCAGTTCCGACAGGGGGGCCGGGAACAATCAGCCCCAGCATTTT.

CDR3 in amino acids: CASRDGTRGTDTQYF. CDR3 in DNA: TGTGCCAGCAGGGACGGGACTAGGGGCACAGATACGCAGTATTTT. This chain joins TRBV5-8 and TRBJ2-3; 8 bases agree with TRBD2. This CDR3 contains 15 residues. CDR1 and CDR2 (germline): SGHTS, YDEGEE. Trimming at V came to 5 bases and at J to 1 base, leaving 6 bases not matched to a gene.